One and the same sample provided the 14 T cell receptor beta chains below, sequenced in a study of T cells in Graves' hyperthyroidism and ophthalmopathy. TCR beta CDR3 regions were amplified from RNA transcripts. TCR CDR3 regions were first amplified by RT-PCR with HTBI primers. From the multiplex PCR reads, TCRdb called clonotypes with MiXCR, one entry per CDR3 protein. The sample yields more than 500,000 distinct CDR3 sequences, 46% seen once. The sample taken for sequencing was peripheral blood or thyroid tissue (not recorded which). The receptors stem from an adult woman with Graves' disease, either hyperthyroidism or ophthalmopathy (not recorded which).

This clonotype was detected once. One base away lies a much larger clone, so this may be a sequencing read error. Likely a read error: the CDR3 ends without its conserved phenylalanine or tryptophan. J is TRBJ1-2 and V is TRBV15; D possibly corresponds to TRBD1 (5 bases). CDR1 is LNHNV, CDR2 YYDKDF, per germline (reference sequence). Trimming cost V 3 bases and J 8 bases, with 19 bases left between them. The CDR3 is made up of 15 amino acids. CDR3 sequence: CATSSYDSPSAGYTL. CDR3 sequence (DNA): TGTGCCACCAGCAGTTACGACAGTCCCTCCGCGGGCTACACCCTC.

The chain employs TRBV20-1 and TRBJ1-2; TRBD1 aligns across 9 bases. V shed 2 bases and J 0 bases; nucleotides not matched to a gene: 10. CDR1 is DFQATT and CDR2 is SNEGSKA in the germline V gene (reference sequence). CDR3 length: 17 residues. CDR3 in amino acids: CSARTPKTGGPNYGYTF. The CDR3 bases are TGCAGTGCTAGAACTCCTAAAACAGGGGGCCCTAACTATGGCTACACCTTC.

V and J are TRBV10-3 and TRBJ2-5; 7 bases map to TRBD2. The germline V gene has CDR1 ENHRY and CDR2 SYGVKD. The CDR3 runs to 14 residues. Trimming took 2 bases from V and 6 from J; bases not matched to a gene: 6. CDR3 DNA sequence: TGTGCCATCAGTGAGGTGCGGGAGCAGCAGACCCAGTACTTC. It codes for CAISEVREQQTQYF.

This clonotype was detected ten times or more. CDR3 amino acids: CASTKGGNTEAFF. The CDR3 region has the DNA TGTGCCAGCACAAAGGGGGGGAACACTGAAGCTTTCTTT. This chain joins TRBV2 and TRBJ1-1; tentatively, D is TRBD1 (6 bases). Germline assignment: CDR1 SNHLY and CDR2 FYNNEI. This CDR3 contains 13 residues. V was trimmed by 7 bases and J by 1 base, leaving 10 bases between them. The variable domain in full, completed from reference TRBV2 and TRBJ1-1, reads EPEVTQTPSHQVTQMGQEVILRCVPISNHLYFYWYRQILGQKVEFLVSFYNNEISEKSEIFDDQFSVERPDGSNFTLKIRSTKLEDSAMYFCASTKGGNTEAFFGQGTRLTVV.

This clonotype was observed at least ten times. The V and J genes are TRBV20-1 and TRBJ2-2; D uncertain. The germline V gene encodes CDR1 DFQATT and CDR2 SNEGSKA (reference sequence). This CDR3 is built from 14 residues. V gave up 3 bases and J gave up 2 bases, with 10 bases separating them. The CDR3: CSARSWENTGELFF. The CDR3 DNA reads as TGCAGTGCTAGGAGCTGGGAAAACACCGGGGAGCTGTTTTTT.

This clonotype was counted many times. The chain couples TRBV5-1 to TRBJ1-2; D is uncertain. Between the trimmed V and J ends, which lost 2 bases and 1 base, there was a span of 9 bases. The CDR3 has 14 residues. In germline, CDR1 is SGHRS, CDR2 YFSETQ. CDR3 DNA: TGCGCCAGCAGCTTAGACCAGCTTAACTATGGCTACACCTTC. As protein: CASSLDQLNYGYTF.

The V call is TRBV7-9, the J call TRBJ2-3; 11 bases are shared with TRBD2. The CDR3 has 17 amino acids. The germline CDR1 and CDR2 sequences are SEHNR and FQNEAQ (reference sequence). After removal of 2 bases from V and 3 bases from J, the junction contained 7 bases not matched to a gene. CDR3 region: CASSLPLRLAGTDTQYF. The CDR3 DNA reads TGTGCCAGCAGCTTACCCCTAAGACTAGCGGGAACAGATACGCAGTATTTT.

The CDR3 loop is CASSRMWVQGGNEQYF. Written as DNA, the CDR3 is TGTGCCAGCAGCCGAATGTGGGTTCAGGGGGGGAACGAGCAGTACTTC. The chain couples TRBV7-9 to TRBJ2-7, with D perhaps matching TRBD1 or TRBD2 (7 bases each). The CDR3 length is 16 residues. Trimming stripped 5 bases from V and 5 bases from J, with 22 bases between. Germline CDR1 SEHNR, CDR2 FQNEAQ (reference sequence).

This clonotype occurred a few times. This chain connects TRBV28 to TRBJ1-2; D unresolved. This CDR3 spans 16 amino acids. Germline V gene data show CDR1 as MDHEN and CDR2 as SYDVKM. Trimming took off 2 bases at V and 6 bases at J, with 19 bases between the two ends. CDR3 region: CASSLTSERFPDGYTF. CDR3 nucleotide sequence: TGTGCCAGCAGTTTAACCTCCGAACGGTTCCCAGATGGCTACACCTTC.

This clonotype was detected once. This chain uses TRBV20-1 with TRBJ1-1, with 8 positions matching TRBD1. Germline assignment: CDR1 DFQATT and CDR2 SNEGSKA (reference sequence). With V trimmed by 0 bases and J by 6 bases, 6 bases remained unmatched. This CDR3 spans 14 amino acids. The CDR3: CSARDAPGGPEAFF. DNA for the CDR3: TGCAGTGCTAGAGATGCCCCAGGGGGCCCTGAAGCTTTCTTT.

The sample holds many counts of this clonotype. The chain uses TRBV7-9 and TRBJ2-2; unclear D gene. Germline V gives CDR1 SEHNR, CDR2 FQNEAQ (reference sequence). V lost 4 bases and J lost 5, with 14 bases in between. CDR3 length: 15 amino acids. The CDR3 protein is CASSYSRHPTGELFF. The CDR3 coding sequence is TGTGCCAGCAGCTATTCTCGACACCCTACCGGGGAGCTGTTTTTT.

This clonotype was observed many times. The chain combines TRBV7-2 with TRBJ2-7; 10 bases line up with TRBD2. The CDR3 runs 14 residues. The germline V gene has CDR1 SGHTA and CDR2 FQGNSA. With V trimmed by 8 bases and J by 0 bases, 4 bases remained unmatched. CDR3 in DNA: TGTGCCAGCGGTACTAGCGGGGCCTCCTACGAGCAGTACTTC. This gives the protein CASGTSGASYEQYF.

This clonotype was counted ten times or more. J is TRBJ1-2 and V is TRBV24-1, with D possibly TRBD1 on 5 matching bases. V was cut by 3 bases and J by 1 base, with 17 bases left in between. The CDR3 is 17 amino acids. The germline CDR1 and CDR2 sequences are KGHDR and SFDVKD. The CDR3 DNA sequence: TGTGCCACCAGTGATCCCAGCGGGGACCAAAATAACTATGGCTACACCTTC. It specifies CATSDPSGDQNNYGYTF.

The chain couples TRBV19 to TRBJ1-1; 9 nucleotides line up with TRBD1. Losses at the gene ends were 6 bases for V and 4 bases for J; bases not matched to a gene: 9. The length of the CDR3 is 15 residues. CDR1 and CDR2 (germline): LNHDA, SQIVND (reference sequence). The CDR3 here is CASRGRDRVSTEAFF. The CDR3, as DNA: TGTGCCAGTAGGGGCCGGGACAGGGTGTCCACTGAAGCTTTCTTT.